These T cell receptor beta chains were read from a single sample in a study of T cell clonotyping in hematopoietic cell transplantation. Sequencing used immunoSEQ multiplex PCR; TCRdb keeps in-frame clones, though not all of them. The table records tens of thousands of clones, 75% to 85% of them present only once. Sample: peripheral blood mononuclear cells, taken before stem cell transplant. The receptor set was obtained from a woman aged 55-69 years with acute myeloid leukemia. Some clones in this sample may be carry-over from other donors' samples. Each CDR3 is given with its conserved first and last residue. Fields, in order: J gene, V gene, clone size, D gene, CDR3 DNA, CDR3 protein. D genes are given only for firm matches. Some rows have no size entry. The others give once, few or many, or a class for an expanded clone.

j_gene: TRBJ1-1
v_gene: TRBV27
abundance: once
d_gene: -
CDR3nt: TGTGCCAGCAGTAACCCAGTAGCCAGGAACACTGAAGCTTTCTTT
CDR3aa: CASSNPVARNTEAFF

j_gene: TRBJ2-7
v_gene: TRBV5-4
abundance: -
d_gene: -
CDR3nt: TGTGCCAGCAGCCCTGGAGGGGGCGCCCCGGCCGAGCAGTACTTC
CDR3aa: CASSPGGGAPAEQYF

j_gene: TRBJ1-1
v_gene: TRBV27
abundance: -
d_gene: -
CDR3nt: TGTGCCAGCAGTTCACCCCACAGCAACACTGAAGCTTTCTTT
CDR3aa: CASSSPHSNTEAFF

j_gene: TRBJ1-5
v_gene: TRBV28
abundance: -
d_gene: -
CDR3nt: TGTGCCAGCAAGTGGGATCTAGGGGATCAGCCCCAGCATTTT
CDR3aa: CASKWDLGDQPQHF

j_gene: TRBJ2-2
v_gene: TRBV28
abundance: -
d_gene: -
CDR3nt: TGTGCCAGCAGTTTAATGGCCGGGGAGCTGTTTTTT
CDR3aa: CASSLMAGELFF

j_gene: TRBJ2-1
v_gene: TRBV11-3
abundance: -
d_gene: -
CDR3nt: TGTGCCAGCAGCCCACAGGGTCGGGAATCTGAGCAGTTCTTC
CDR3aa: CASSPQGRESEQFF

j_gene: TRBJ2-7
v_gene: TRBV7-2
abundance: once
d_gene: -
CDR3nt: TGTGCCAGCAGCCCTTCGACTAGTGAGACCTACGAGCAGTACTTC
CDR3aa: CASSPSTSETYEQYF

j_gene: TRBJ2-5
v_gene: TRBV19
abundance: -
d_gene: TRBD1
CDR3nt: TGTGCCACCGGACAGGGAGGGACCCAGTACTTC
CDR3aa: CATGQGGTQYF

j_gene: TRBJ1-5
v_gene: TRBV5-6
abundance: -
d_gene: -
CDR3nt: TGTGCCAGCAGCTTGGTCGGGGGCGGTGGCAATCAGCCCCAGCATTTT
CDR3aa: CASSLVGGGGNQPQHF

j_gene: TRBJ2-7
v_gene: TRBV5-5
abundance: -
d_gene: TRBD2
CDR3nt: TGTGCCAGCAGCTTGGCGGCTAGCGGTGCCTACGAGCAGTACTTC
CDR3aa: CASSLAASGAYEQYF

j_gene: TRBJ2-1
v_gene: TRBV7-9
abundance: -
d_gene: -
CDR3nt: TGTGCCAGCAGCCCCCAGAATTTTGATGAGCAGTTCTTC
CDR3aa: CASSPQNFDEQFF

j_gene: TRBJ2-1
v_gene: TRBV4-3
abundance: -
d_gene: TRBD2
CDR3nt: TGCGCCAGCAGCCAAGATACGGTGCTAGCGGGAGTAAACAATGAGCAGTTCTTC
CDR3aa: CASSQDTVLAGVNNEQFF

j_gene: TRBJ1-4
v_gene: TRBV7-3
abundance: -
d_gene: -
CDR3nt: TGTGCCAGCAGCTTAACAGGGGGACCTAATGAAAAACTGTTTTTT
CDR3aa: CASSLTGGPNEKLFF

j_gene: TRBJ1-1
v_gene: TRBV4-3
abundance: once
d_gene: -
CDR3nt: TGCGCCAGCAGCCAAGTTGGTGGAACTGAAGCTTTCTTT
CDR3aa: CASSQVGGTEAFF

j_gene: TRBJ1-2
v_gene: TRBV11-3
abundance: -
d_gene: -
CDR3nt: TGTGCCAGCAGCTTATCCGGGGTTGGCTACACCTTC
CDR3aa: CASSLSGVGYTF

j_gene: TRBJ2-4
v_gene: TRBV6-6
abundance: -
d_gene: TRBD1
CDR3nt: TGTGCCAGCAGCCCCGGGACAGGGGACATTCAGTACTTC
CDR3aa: CASSPGTGDIQYF

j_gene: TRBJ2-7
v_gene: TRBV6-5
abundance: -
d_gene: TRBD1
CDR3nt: TGTGCCACCAGGACAGGGGAGCGGTACGAGCAGTACTTC
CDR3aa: CATRTGERYEQYF

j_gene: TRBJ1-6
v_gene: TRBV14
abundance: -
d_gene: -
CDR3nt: TGTGCCAGCAGCCAAGAGCTGGCTAATTCACCCCTCCACTTT
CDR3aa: CASSQELANSPLHF

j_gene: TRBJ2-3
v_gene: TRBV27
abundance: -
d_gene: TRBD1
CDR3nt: TGTGCCAGCAGTATCCGGACAGGGGGGACAGATACGCAGTATTTT
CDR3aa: CASSIRTGGTDTQYF

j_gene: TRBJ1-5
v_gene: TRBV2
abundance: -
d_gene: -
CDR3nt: TGTGCCAGCAGCCCTGACAGCGGTGGATCTCAGCCCCAGCATTTT
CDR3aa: CASSPDSGGSQPQHF

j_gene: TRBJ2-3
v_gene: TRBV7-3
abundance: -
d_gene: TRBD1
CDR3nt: TGTGCCAGCAGCGCGGGGACAGGACAAGATACGCAGTATTTT
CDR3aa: CASSAGTGQDTQYF

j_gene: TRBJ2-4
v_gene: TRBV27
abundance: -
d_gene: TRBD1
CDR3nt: TGTGCCAGTACTCCGCCGGGACAGACAATAGCCAAAAACATTCAGTACTTC
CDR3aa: CASTPPGQTIAKNIQYF

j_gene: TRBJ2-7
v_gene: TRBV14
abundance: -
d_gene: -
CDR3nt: TGTGCCAGCAGCCAAGATGGGCGGGCCTCCTACGAGCAGTACTTC
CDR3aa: CASSQDGRASYEQYF

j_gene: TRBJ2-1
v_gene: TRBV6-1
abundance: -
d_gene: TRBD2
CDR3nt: TGTGCCAGCAGGAAGACTAGCGGGAGCGTAGGTGAGCAGTTCTTC
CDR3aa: CASRKTSGSVGEQFF

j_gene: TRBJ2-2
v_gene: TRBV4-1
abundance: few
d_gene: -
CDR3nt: TGCGCCAGCAGCCAAAGGTACGCGAGTCCCGGGGAGCTGTTTTTT
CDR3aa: CASSQRYASPGELFF

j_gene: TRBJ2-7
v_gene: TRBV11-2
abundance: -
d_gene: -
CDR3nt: TGTGCCAGCAGCCCCCGGGACCCCCAGTACGAGGAGCAGTACTTC
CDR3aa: CASSPRDPQYEEQYF

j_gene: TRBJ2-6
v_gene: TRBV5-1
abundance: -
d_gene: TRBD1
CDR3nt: TGCGCCAGCAGCTTGTTCGGACAGGGGGCCTCTGGGGCCAACGTCCTGACTTTC
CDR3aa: CASSLFGQGASGANVLTF

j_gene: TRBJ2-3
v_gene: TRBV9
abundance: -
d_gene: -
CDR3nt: TGTGCCAGCAGCGCGGGGGGCGGCCCAGATACGCAGTATTTT
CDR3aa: CASSAGGGPDTQYF

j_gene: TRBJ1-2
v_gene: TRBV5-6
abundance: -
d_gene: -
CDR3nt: TGTGCCAGCAGCTTGGCCGTCAGGGGCAACTATGGCTACACCTTC
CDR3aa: CASSLAVRGNYGYTF

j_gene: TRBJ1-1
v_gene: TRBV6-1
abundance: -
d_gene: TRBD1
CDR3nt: TGTGCCAGCAGTGGGACAGGGGGCCGCACTGAAGCTTTCTTT
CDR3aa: CASSGTGGRTEAFF

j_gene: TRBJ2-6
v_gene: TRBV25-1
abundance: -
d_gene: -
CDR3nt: TGTGCCAGCAGTTCCCCGGCGGAAAGACTCTCTGGGGCCAACGTCCTGACTTTC
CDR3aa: CASSSPAERLSGANVLTF

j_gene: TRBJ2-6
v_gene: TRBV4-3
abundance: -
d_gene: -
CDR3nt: TGCGCCAGCAGCCAGGCCGACTCCTTCTCTGGGGCCAACGTCCTGACTTTC
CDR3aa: CASSQADSFSGANVLTF

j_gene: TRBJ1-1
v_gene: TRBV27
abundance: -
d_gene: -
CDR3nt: TGTGCCAGCAGTTTAGCAGGGAGCACTGAAGCTTTCTTT
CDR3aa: CASSLAGSTEAFF

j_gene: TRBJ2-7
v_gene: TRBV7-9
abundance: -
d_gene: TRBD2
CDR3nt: TGTGCCAGCAGCTCGGGACTAGCGGTCTACGAGCAGTACTTC
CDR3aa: CASSSGLAVYEQYF

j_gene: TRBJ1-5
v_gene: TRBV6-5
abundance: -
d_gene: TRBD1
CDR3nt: TGTGCCAGCAGGACAGGGAAGAATCAGCCCCAGCATTTT
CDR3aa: CASRTGKNQPQHF